The rows below give T cell receptor beta chains drawn from one sample of a study of blood T cell repertoires in COVID-19. The data were produced by immunoSEQ multiplex PCR, yet TCRdb's version contains in-frame clones alone and is incomplete. The data contain fewer than 300,000 clones, roughly 90% of them singletons. The sample taken for sequencing was peripheral blood. The source is a woman in her 30s with COVID-19, enrolled during active disease. Each CDR3 is given with its conserved first and last residue. Clone size is shown for a subset of rows, as once, few, many or a class of expanded clone.

V	size	J	length	CDR3
TRBV7-9	few	TRBJ2-1	12	CASSLENSEQFF
TRBV3-1/TRBV3-2	.	TRBJ1-1	13	CASSQDWRREAFF
TRBV10-2	.	TRBJ2-1	18	CASSEPTGQGSRVDEQFF
TRBV5-4	once	TRBJ2-1	14	CASSLDRVYNEQFF
TRBV5-8	.	TRBJ1-5	18	CASSPGTGAKMNNQPQHF
TRBV5-1	.	TRBJ2-7	13	CASSLVQGGEQYF
TRBV6-5	.	TRBJ1-6	16	CASSYAILSYNSPLHF
TRBV27	few	TRBJ1-1	14	CASVKQGVNTEAFF
TRBV7-6	.	TRBJ1-1	15	CASSLEVPQGAGAFF
TRBV29-1	once	TRBJ1-1	14	CSVEDGGQGSEAFF
TRBV2	.	TRBJ2-2	19	CASSEDARPGQMNTGELFF
TRBV25-1	once	TRBJ1-1	17	CASSPGTGPVFGTEAFF
TRBV5-5	once	TRBJ1-2	12	CASSPEGYGYTF
TRBV19	.	TRBJ1-2	14	CASSPRPDSLGYTF
TRBV12-5	.	TRBJ1-1	12	CASGLIRSEAFF
TRBV5-5	.	TRBJ2-7	16	CASSAGQGSGSYEQYF
TRBV5-1	.	TRBJ2-6	15	CASSLTGSGANVLTF
TRBV5-6	.	TRBJ1-1	14	CASRMVGDSTEAFF
TRBV30	.	TRBJ2-7	13	CAWSSGGVYEQYF
TRBV25-1	.	TRBJ2-7	14	CASRGAGVSYEQYF
TRBV18	.	TRBJ2-3	15	CASSTGTTTTDTQYF
TRBV6-5	.	TRBJ1-2	14	CASSRRMFDYGYTF
TRBV9	once	TRBJ1-3	15	CASSGRRDSGNTIYF
TRBV5-1	.	TRBJ2-5	14	CASSRDSGQETQYF
TRBV13	.	TRBJ1-1	12	CASSSSTGAAFF
TRBV11-2	.	TRBJ2-4	19	CASSLPQGSGLGAKNIQYF
TRBV10-1	.	TRBJ1-1	13	CASSASGTGDAFF
TRBV3-1/TRBV3-2	.	TRBJ2-7	15	CASSLGTSGSDEQYF
TRBV28	.	TRBJ1-4	17	CARYKAPSHFRNEKLFF
TRBV5-5	.	TRBJ1-1	15	CASSLGGGTNTEAFF
TRBV2	.	TRBJ1-1	12	CASSTGNTEAFF
TRBV2	.	TRBJ1-2	15	CASSEGVGGSYGYTF
TRBV20-1	.	TRBJ2-7	10	CSASRYEQYF
TRBV19	.	TRBJ1-4	15	CASSIEDRANEKLFF
TRBV27	once	TRBJ2-7	14	CASSSAEEPSGQYF
TRBV9	.	TRBJ2-3	15	CASSVDAGGTDTQYF
TRBV3-1/TRBV3-2	.	TRBJ1-5	16	CASSQGYRGSNQPQHF
TRBV28	.	TRBJ1-1	13	CASRGGRNTEAFF
TRBV7-9	.	TRBJ2-5	14	CASSLGRVEETQYF
TRBV6-1	once	TRBJ1-5	17	CASSEAVRVYSNQPQHF
TRBV5-8	.	TRBJ1-1	12	CASSLGPMVAFF
TRBV7-9	.	TRBJ2-2	14	CASSADRSTGELFF